This T cell receptor (beta chain) stems from a study of blood T cell repertoires in COVID-19. For the study at large: Samples came from the United States, Italy and Spain, spanning acute and convalescent COVID-19. PBMCs, B-cell-depleted T cells, or T cells were the source of the cDNA or gDNA that made up the material.

The length of the CDR3 is 13 residues. Trimming pared 6 bases from V and 5 bases from J, leaving 14 bases between. Germline CDR1 and CDR2: MNHEY and SVGAGI. Original analysis: For nucleated cells, counts were estimated from reference gene primer amplification. The assay was immunoSEQ multiplex PCR, and TCRdb's table has in-frame clones only and misses some. V, J and clone size are taken as reported in that table, and D and trimming were inferred from the DNA itself. The sample holds approximately 200,000 clones, roughly 90% seen once. Which cohort a participant joined came from the clinical history participants gave.

Sequenced sample: PBMCs or T cells enriched from blood (not recorded which). The source is a man aged 18 to 30 with acute COVID-19. This rearrangement joins TRBV6-5 to TRBJ2-7; unclear D gene. CDR3 nucleotide sequence: TGTGCCAGCAGACCTGGAAGTAGCCACGAGCAGTACTTC. Translating gives CASRPGSSHEQYF.